This T cell receptor beta chain comes out of a study of blood T cell repertoires in COVID-19. For the study at large: Sample material is recorded as cDNA or gDNA derived from T cells, B-cell-depleted T cells, or PBMCs.

As processed by the authors: Amplification of reference gene primers was used by the study to estimate nucleated cell counts. TCRdb keeps only in-frame clones here, not all; method: immunoSEQ multiplex PCR. D and trimming were read from the DNA, whereas the V and J calls and clone size are those reported in that table. The data contain approximately 430,000 clones, around 86% of them singletons. Sequencing was done on a sample of peripheral blood. The clonotype originates from a woman aged 25 to 39 with active or convalescent COVID-19.

The CDR3 DNA follows: TGTGCCAGCAGTGATCAGGATTCCCCCTGGGACTATGGCTACACCTTC. Protein product: CASSDQDSPWDYGYTF. The J gene is TRBJ1-2, the V gene TRBV2; D gene unclear. Trimming stripped 3 bases from V and 3 bases from J, with 17 bases between. Germline-derived CDR1 and CDR2 are SNHLY and FYNNEI. The CDR3 length is 16 residues.